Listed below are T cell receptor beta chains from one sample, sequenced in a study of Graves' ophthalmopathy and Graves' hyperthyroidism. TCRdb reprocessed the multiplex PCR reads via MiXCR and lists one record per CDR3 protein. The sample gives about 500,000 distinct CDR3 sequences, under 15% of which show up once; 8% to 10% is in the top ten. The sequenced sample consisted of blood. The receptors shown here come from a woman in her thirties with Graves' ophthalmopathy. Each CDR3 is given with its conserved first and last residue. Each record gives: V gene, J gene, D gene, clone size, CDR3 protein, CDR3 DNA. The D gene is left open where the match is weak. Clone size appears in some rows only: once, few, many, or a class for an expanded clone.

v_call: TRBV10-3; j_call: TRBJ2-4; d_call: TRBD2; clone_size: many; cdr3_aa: CANSASGGAGDIQYF; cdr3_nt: TGTGCCAACTCCGCTAGCGGGGGGGCGGGCGACATTCAGTACTTC
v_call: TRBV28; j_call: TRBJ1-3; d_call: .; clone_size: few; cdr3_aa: CASSSLISGNTIYF; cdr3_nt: TGTGCCAGCAGCTCACTGATCTCTGGAAACACCATATATTTT
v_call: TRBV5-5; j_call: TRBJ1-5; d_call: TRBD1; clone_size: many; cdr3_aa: CASSPRTGENQPQHF; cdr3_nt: TGTGCCAGCAGCCCCCGGACAGGGGAAAATCAGCCCCAGCATTTT
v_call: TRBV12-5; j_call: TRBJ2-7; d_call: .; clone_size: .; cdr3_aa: CATLGISSYELYF; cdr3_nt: TGTGCCACCCTCGGGATAAGTTCCTACGAGCTGTACTTC
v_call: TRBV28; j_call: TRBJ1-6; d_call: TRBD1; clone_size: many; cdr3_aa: CASRTQGNNSPLHF; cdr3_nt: TGTGCCAGCAGAACACAGGGGAATAATTCACCCCTCCACTTT
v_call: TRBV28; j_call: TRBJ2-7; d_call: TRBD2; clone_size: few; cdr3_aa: CASSLTSGRRQYF; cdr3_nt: TGTGCCAGCAGTTTAACTAGCGGGAGAAGGCAGTACTTC
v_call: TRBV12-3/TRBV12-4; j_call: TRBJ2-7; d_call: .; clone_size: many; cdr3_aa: CASSSGGLSEQYF; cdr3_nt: TGTGCCAGCAGTTCTGGTGGGTTGAGCGAGCAGTACTTC
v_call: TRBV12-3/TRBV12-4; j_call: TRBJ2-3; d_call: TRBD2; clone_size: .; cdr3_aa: CASSPNSGGTDTQYF; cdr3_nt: TGTGCCAGCAGTCCCAATAGCGGGGGCACAGATACGCAGTATTTT
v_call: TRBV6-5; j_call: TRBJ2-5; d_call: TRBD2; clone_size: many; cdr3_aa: CASTITDGGETQYF; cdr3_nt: TGTGCCAGCACGATCACGGACGGGGGGGAGACCCAGTACTTC
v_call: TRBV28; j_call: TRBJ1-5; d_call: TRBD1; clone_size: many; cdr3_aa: CASSLWGQGGQPQHF; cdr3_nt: TGTGCCAGCAGTTTATGGGGACAGGGGGGTCAGCCCCAGCATTTT
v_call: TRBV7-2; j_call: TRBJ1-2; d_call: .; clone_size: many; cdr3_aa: CASSLGGAGDYGYTF; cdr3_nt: TGTGCCAGCAGCTTAGGCGGGGCGGGTGACTATGGCTACACCTTC
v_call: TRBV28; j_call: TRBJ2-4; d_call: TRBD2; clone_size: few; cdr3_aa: CASSSPGLAGEF; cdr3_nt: TGTGCCAGCAGTTCCCCTGGACTAGCGGGAGAGTTC
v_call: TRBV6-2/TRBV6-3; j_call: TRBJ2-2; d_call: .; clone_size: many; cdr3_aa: CASSSGRTGELFF; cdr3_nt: TGTGCCAGCAGTTCTGGTAGGACCGGGGAGCTGTTTTTT
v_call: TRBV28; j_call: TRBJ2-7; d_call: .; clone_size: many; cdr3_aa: CASSSGSAIEPYEQYF; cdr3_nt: TGTGCCAGCAGTTCGGGGTCAGCCATCGAGCCCTACGAGCAGTACTTC
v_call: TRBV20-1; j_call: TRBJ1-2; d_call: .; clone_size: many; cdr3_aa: CSATLPGTANYGYTF; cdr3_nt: TGCAGTGCTACCCTTCCCGGGACGGCGAACTATGGCTACACCTTC
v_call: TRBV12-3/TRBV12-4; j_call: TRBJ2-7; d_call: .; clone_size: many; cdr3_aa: CASSGLLSPPLSEQYF; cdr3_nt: TGTGCCAGCAGTGGCCTCCTTAGCCCACCCCTGTCCGAGCAGTACTTC
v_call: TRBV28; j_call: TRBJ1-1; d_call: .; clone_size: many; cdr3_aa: CASSKSMNTEAFF; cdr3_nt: TGTGCCAGCAGTAAATCTATGAACACTGAAGCTTTCTTT
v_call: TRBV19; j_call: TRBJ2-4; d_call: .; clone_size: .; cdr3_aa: CASSIRQKNIQYF; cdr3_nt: TGTGCCAGTAGTATACGACAGAAAAACATTCAGTACTTC
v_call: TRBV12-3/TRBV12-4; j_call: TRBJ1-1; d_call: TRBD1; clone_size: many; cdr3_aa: CASSFQGTGGAIPNTEAFF; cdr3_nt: TGTGCCAGCAGTTTTCAGGGGACAGGGGGCGCAATTCCGAACACTGAAGCTTTCTTT
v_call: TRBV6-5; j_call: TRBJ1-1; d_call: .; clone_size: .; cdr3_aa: CASSYSHLNTEAFF; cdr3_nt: TGTGCCAGCAGTTACTCACATTTGAACACTGAAGCTTTCTTT
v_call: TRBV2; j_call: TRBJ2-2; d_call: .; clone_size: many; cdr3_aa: CASRVSGANTGELFF; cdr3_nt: TGCGCCAGCAGGGTTAGCGGAGCGAACACCGGGGAGCTGTTTTTT
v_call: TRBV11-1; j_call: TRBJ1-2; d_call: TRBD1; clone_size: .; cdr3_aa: CASSAYRGEHGYTF; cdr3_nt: TGTGCCAGCAGCGCCTACAGGGGAGAACATGGCTACACCTTC
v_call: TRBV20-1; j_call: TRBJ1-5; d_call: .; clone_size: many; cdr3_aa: CSASYSVNQPQHF; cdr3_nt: TGCAGTGCTTCTTACAGCGTCAATCAGCCCCAGCATTTT
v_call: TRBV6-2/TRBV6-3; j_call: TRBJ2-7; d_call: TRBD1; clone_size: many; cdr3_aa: CASSSGQGHYEQYF; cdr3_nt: TGTGCCAGCAGTTCGGGACAGGGGCACTACGAGCAGTACTTC
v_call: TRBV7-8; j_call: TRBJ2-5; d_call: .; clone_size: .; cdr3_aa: CASSLGALRFGETQYF; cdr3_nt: TGTGCCAGCAGCCTGGGGGCCCTGAGATTTGGAGAGACCCAGTACTTC
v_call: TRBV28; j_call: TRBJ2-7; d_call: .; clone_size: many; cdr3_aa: CASSLLGRVYEQYF; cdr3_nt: TGTGCCAGCAGTTTATTGGGCAGGGTCTACGAGCAGTACTTC
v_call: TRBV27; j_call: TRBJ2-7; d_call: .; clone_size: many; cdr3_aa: CASSLKGPPGYEQYF; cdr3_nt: TGTGCCAGCAGTTTAAAAGGTCCTCCGGGGTACGAGCAGTACTTC
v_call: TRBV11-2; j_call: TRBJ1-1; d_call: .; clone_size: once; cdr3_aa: CASTRVWAVRNTEAFF; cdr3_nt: TGTGCCAGCACCCGTGTATGGGCAGTTAGAAACACTGAAGCTTTCTTT
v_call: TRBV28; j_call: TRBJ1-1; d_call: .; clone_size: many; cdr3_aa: CASSQPVHRMNTEAFF; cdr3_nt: TGTGCCAGCAGTCAGCCCGTACACAGAATGAACACTGAAGCTTTCTTT
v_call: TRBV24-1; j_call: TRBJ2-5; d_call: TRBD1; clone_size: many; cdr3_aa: CATSDSGQGGRETQYF; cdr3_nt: TGTGCCACCAGTGATTCTGGACAGGGCGGGCGAGAGACCCAGTACTTC
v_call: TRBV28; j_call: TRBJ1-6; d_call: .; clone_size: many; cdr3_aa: CASLTGYNSPLHF; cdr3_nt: TGTGCCAGCTTGACGGGGTATAATTCACCCCTCCACTTT
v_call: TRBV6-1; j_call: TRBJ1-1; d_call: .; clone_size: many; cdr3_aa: CASSDSGRGAFF; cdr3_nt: TGTGCCAGCAGTGACAGTGGACGGGGAGCTTTCTTT
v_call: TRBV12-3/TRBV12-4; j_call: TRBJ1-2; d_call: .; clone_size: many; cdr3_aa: CASSEGTRLSYGYTF; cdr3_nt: TGTGCCAGCAGCGAGGGGACCAGGCTCAGCTATGGCTACACCTTC
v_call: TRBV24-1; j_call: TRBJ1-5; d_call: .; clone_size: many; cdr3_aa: CATSDAHRNQPQHF; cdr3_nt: TGTGCCACCAGTGATGCGCACCGCAATCAGCCCCAGCATTTT
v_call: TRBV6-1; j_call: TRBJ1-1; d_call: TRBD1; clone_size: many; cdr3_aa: CASRTRTGSGPEAFF; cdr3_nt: TGTGCCAGCAGAACCCGGACAGGCTCAGGGCCTGAAGCTTTCTTT
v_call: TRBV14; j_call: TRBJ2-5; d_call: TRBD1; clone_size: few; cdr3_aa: CASSLLDREETQYF; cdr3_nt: TGTGCCAGCAGCCTGTTGGACAGGGAAGAGACCCAGTACTTC
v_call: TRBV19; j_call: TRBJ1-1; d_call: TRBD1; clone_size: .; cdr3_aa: CASSPTGETEAFF; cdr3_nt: TGTGCCAGTAGCCCCACAGGGGAGACTGAAGCTTTCTTT
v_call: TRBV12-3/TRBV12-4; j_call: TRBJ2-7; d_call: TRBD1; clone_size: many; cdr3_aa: CASSSGTGLNEQYF; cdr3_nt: TGTGCCAGCAGTTCCGGGACAGGGCTGAACGAGCAGTACTTC
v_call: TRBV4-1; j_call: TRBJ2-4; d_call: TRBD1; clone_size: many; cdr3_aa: CASSRPGQPFHYF; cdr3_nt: TGCGCCAGCAGCCGGCCGGGACAGCCTTTCCATTACTTC
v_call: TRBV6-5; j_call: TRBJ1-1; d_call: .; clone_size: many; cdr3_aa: CASGYDVVRWGTEAFF; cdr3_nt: TGTGCCAGCGGTTACGACGTGGTTAGGTGGGGCACTGAAGCTTTCTTT
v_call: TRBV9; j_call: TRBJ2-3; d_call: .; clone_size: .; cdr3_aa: CASSVAGTASTDTQYF; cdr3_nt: TGTGCCAGCAGCGTAGCTGGGACGGCTAGCACAGATACGCAGTATTTT
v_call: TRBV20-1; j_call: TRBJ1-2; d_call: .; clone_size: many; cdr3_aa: CSAHLQGYGYTF; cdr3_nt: TGCAGTGCCCATCTACAGGGATATGGCTACACCTTC
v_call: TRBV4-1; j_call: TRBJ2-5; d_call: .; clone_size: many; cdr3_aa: CASSQTGTSETQYF; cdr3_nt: TGCGCCAGCAGCCAAACCGGGACTTCAGAGACCCAGTACTTC
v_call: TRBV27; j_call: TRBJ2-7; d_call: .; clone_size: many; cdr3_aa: CASRTQGAEQYF; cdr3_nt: TGTGCCAGCAGAACCCAGGGCGCCGAGCAGTACTTC
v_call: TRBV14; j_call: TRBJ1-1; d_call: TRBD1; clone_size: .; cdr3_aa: CASSQKQGTMNTEAFF; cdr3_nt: TGTGCCAGCAGCCAGAAACAGGGGACCATGAACACTGAAGCTTTCTTT
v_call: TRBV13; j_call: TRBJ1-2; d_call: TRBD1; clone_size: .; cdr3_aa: CASSLPRGPEGYTF; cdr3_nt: TGTGCCAGCAGCTTACCCAGGGGGCCGGAGGGCTACACCTTC
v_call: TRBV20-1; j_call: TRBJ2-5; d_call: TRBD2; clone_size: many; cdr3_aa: CSARDPLAGTHQETQYF; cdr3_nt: TGCAGTGCTAGAGACCCACTAGCGGGGACTCACCAAGAGACCCAGTACTTC